This is a list of T cell receptor beta chains from one sample in a study of blood T cell repertoires in COVID-19. Profiled with immunoSEQ multiplex PCR; TCRdb holds only in-frame clones, not every one. This sample has just over 80,000 clones, with around 80% found just once. The sample comprised peripheral blood. The receptors here all came from a woman older than 75 with active or convalescent COVID-19. CDR3s include the opening cysteine and the closing phenylalanine or tryptophan. The D gene is left open where the match is weak. The listing skips clone size in some rows; elsewhere it reads once, few, many or a size class.

>TRBD1|few|TRBV7-6|TRBJ2-7
CASSFADTGVYEQYF
TGTGCCAGCAGCTTTGCAGACACAGGGGTCTACGAGCAGTACTTC
>TRBD1|NA|TRBV6-2/TRBV6-3|TRBJ1-4
CASSFVLQGELFF
TGTGCCAGCAGTTTCGTCTTACAGGGGGAACTGTTTTTT
>NA|NA|TRBV19|TRBJ2-1
CASSIRDYNEQFF
TGTGCCAGTAGTATTCGGGACTACAATGAGCAGTTCTTC
>NA|once|TRBV7-2|TRBJ1-5
CASSHNTYSNQPQHF
TGTGCCAGCAGCCACAACACATATAGCAATCAGCCCCAGCATTTT
>NA|NA|TRBV5-1|TRBJ2-6
CASSTAGRRSGANVLTF
TGCGCCAGCAGCACGGCGGGGCGGCGTTCTGGGGCCAACGTCCTGACTTTC
>TRBD2|NA|TRBV11-2|TRBJ2-7
CASSSTSGAYEQYF
TGTGCCAGCAGTTCGACTAGCGGCGCCTACGAGCAGTACTTC
>NA|NA|TRBV3-1/TRBV3-2|TRBJ1-3
CASSQDSSSGNTIYF
TGTGCCAGCAGCCAAGATAGCAGCTCTGGAAACACCATATATTTT
>NA|NA|TRBV30|TRBJ2-7
CAWSPDQTGSAQYF
TGTGCCTGGAGTCCCGATCAGACAGGATCGGCGCAGTACTTC
>NA|NA|TRBV5-4|TRBJ2-5
CASSVDQETQYF
TGTGCCAGCAGCGTAGACCAAGAGACCCAGTACTTC
>NA|NA|TRBV2|TRBJ2-3
CASRQGLLMYTQYF
TGTGCCAGCAGGCAGGGACTCCTGATGTATACGCAGTATTTT
>NA|once|TRBV7-9|TRBJ2-2
CASSLGVQGGTGELFF
TGTGCCAGCAGCTTAGGTGTCCAGGGTGGCACCGGGGAGCTGTTTTTT
>TRBD1|few|TRBV29-1|TRBJ1-4
CSVEVGGTGGTNEKLFF
TGCAGCGTTGAAGTAGGGGGAACAGGGGGCACTAATGAAAAACTGTTTTTT
>TRBD1|NA|TRBV4-1|TRBJ1-1
CASSQVPDRGEAFF
TGCGCCAGCAGCCAAGTACCAGACAGGGGAGAAGCTTTCTTT
>TRBD2|NA|TRBV6-2/TRBV6-3|TRBJ2-1
CASSSLAGGEQFF
TGTGCCAGCAGTTCACTAGCGGGGGGTGAGCAGTTCTTC
>TRBD1|once|TRBV19|TRBJ1-2
CASRRPGQGLYGYTF
TGTGCCAGCCGCAGACCGGGACAGGGACTCTATGGCTACACCTTC
>NA|NA|TRBV5-4|TRBJ1-5
CASSTDGESEPQHF
TGTGCCAGCAGCACGGACGGGGAATCTGAGCCCCAGCATTTT
>TRBD2|once|TRBV7-2|TRBJ2-4
CASSSFPGTSGDIQYF
TGTGCCAGCAGCTCGTTTCCCGGGACTAGCGGCGACATTCAGTACTTC
>NA|NA|TRBV10-3|TRBJ2-7
CAISEGGGGAYEQYF
TGTGCCATCAGTGAGGGGGGCGGGGGTGCCTACGAGCAGTACTTC
>NA|NA|TRBV7-3|TRBJ2-1
CASSLYRSSYNEQFF
TGTGCCAGCAGCTTATACCGGAGCTCCTACAATGAGCAGTTCTTC
>TRBD2|few|TRBV6-2/TRBV6-3|TRBJ2-7
CASSYRTSGGNYEQYF
TGTGCCAGCAGTTACAGGACTAGCGGGGGAAACTACGAGCAGTACTTC
>TRBD1|NA|TRBV30|TRBJ1-5
CAWSPTGLSQPQHF
TGTGCCTGGAGCCCGACAGGGTTAAGTCAGCCCCAGCATTTT
>TRBD1|NA|TRBV15|TRBJ2-7
CATSVAPTGDYEQYF
TGTGCCACCAGCGTCGCCCCGACAGGGGACTACGAGCAGTACTTC
>NA|NA|TRBV28|TRBJ1-2
CASSDSFNSYGYTF
TGTGCCAGCAGCGACAGTTTTAACAGTTATGGCTACACCTTC
>NA|NA|TRBV4-3|TRBJ1-1
CASSQDGRGSGTEAFF
TGCGCCAGCAGCCAAGACGGCAGGGGTTCAGGCACTGAAGCTTTCTTT
>TRBD1|NA|TRBV6-5|TRBJ2-3
CASSPDRWDTDTQYF
TGTGCCAGCAGTCCGGACAGGTGGGACACAGATACGCAGTATTTT
>NA|NA|TRBV5-1|TRBJ2-6
CASSPGARGANVLTF
TGCGCCAGCAGCCCAGGGGCGCGGGGGGCCAACGTCCTGACTTTC
>NA|NA|TRBV5-6|TRBJ1-2
CASSLTANYGYTF
TGTGCCAGCAGCTTAACAGCCAACTATGGCTACACCTTC
>TRBD1|once|TRBV5-1|TRBJ1-6
CASSLGQANSPLHF
TGCGCCAGCAGTCTAGGACAGGCTAATTCACCCCTCCACTTT
>NA|NA|TRBV19|TRBJ1-2
CASNPGGDYGYTF
TGTGCCAGTAACCCGGGGGGAGACTATGGCTACACCTTC
>NA|NA|TRBV21-1|TRBJ2-5
CASSSRGSKTQYF
TGTGCCAGCAGCAGTAGGGGATCGAAGACCCAGTACTTC
>TRBD1|NA|TRBV19|TRBJ1-5
CASSSGQGSSGNQPQHF
TGTGCCAGTAGTTCGGGACAGGGGTCTTCGGGCAATCAGCCCCAGCATTTT
>NA|NA|TRBV10-3|TRBJ2-6
CAISESMGGANVLTF
TGTGCCATCAGTGAGTCGATGGGCGGGGCCAACGTCCTGACTTTC
>NA|few|TRBV20-1|TRBJ1-6
CSASERGSYNSPLHF
TGCAGTGCTAGTGAACGGGGCTCCTATAATTCACCCCTCCACTTT
>TRBD1|NA|TRBV28|TRBJ1-2
CASSSGQGGYGYTF
TGTGCCAGCAGTTCGGGACAGGGGGGTTATGGCTACACCTTC
>NA|NA|TRBV7-9|TRBJ1-1
CASSPPESMNTEAFF
TGTGCCAGCAGCCCCCCCGAGAGCATGAACACTGAAGCTTTCTTT
>TRBD1|NA|TRBV5-1|TRBJ2-2
CASSFGTGTAGELFF
TGCGCCAGCAGCTTTGGGACAGGGACTGCCGGGGAGCTGTTTTTT
>TRBD2|NA|TRBV7-9|TRBJ2-1
CASSFPDSGTSERFF
TGTGCCAGCAGCTTTCCCGATTCCGGGACTAGCGAGAGGTTCTTC
>NA|few|TRBV30|TRBJ2-2
CAWSVLLLNTGELFF
TGTGCCTGGAGTGTACTACTATTAAACACCGGGGAGCTGTTTTTT
>NA|NA|TRBV5-6|TRBJ2-5
CASSLERAGARQTQYF
TGTGCCAGCAGCTTGGAACGGGCGGGGGCCAGGCAGACCCAGTACTTC
>NA|NA|TRBV29-1|TRBJ1-4
CSVADRQKLFF
TGCAGCGTCGCTGACAGGCAAAAACTGTTTTTT
>TRBD2|NA|TRBV7-9|TRBJ2-3
CASSPGLAPTVDTQYF
TGTGCCAGCAGCCCCGGACTAGCCCCGACTGTGGATACGCAGTATTTT
>NA|NA|TRBV5-1|TRBJ2-2
CASSTRTAGELFF
TGCGCCAGCTCGACTAGAACGGCCGGGGAGCTGTTTTTT
>NA|NA|TRBV30|TRBJ1-6
CAWSTDSNSPLHF
TGTGCCTGGAGTACGGACAGTAATTCACCCCTCCACTTT
>TRBD1|NA|TRBV9|TRBJ2-7
CASSRLGGQGAYEQYF
TGTGCCAGCAGCCGACTTGGGGGACAGGGCGCCTACGAGCAGTACTTC
>TRBD1|NA|TRBV7-8|TRBJ1-3
CASSFGAGTAGNTIYF
TGTGCCAGCAGCTTCGGGGCAGGGACAGCTGGAAACACCATATATTTT
>NA|NA|TRBV6-8|TRBJ1-3
CASSYPRQGPPHSGNTIYF
TGTGCCAGCAGTTACCCACGTCAGGGCCCACCCCACTCTGGAAACACCATATATTTT
>NA|NA|TRBV6-7|TRBJ1-2
CASSYQREGVTVYGYTF
TGTGCCAGCAGTTACCAGAGAGAGGGGGTAACGGTCTATGGCTACACCTTC
>TRBD1|NA|TRBV5-4|TRBJ1-2
CASSAPGQLNYGYTF
TGTGCCAGCAGCGCCCCGGGACAGCTCAACTATGGCTACACCTTC
>NA|NA|TRBV30|TRBJ1-1
CAWMRIRGNTEAFF
TGTGCCTGGATGCGGATTAGAGGGAACACTGAAGCTTTCTTT